These 22 T cell receptor beta chains came from one sample sequenced in a study of control samples from healthy donors and cancer patients. Repertoires were generated with immunoSEQ multiplex PCR, while TCRdb's copy carries only in-frame clones and drops some. In the table there are 75,000 to 100,000 clones, around 86% of which are singletons. The sequenced sample was blood. The source of these receptors is a woman between 50 and 59 years old in good health.

This clone has only a few counts. The rearrangement uses TRBV2 and TRBJ1-4; D is uncertain. In germline, CDR1 is SNHLY, CDR2 FYNNEI. The germline V and J ends were trimmed by 5 bases and 6 bases, with 13 bases remaining between them. CDR3 size: 14 residues. The DNA for the CDR3 is TGTGCCAGCAGTTTCTCGGGGTGGGATGAAAAACTGTTTTTT. Translating it yields CASSFSGWDEKLFF.

The chain has TRBV7-6 and TRBJ2-3; 7 bases agree with TRBD2. This CDR3 has 15 residues. V gave up 1 base and J gave up 2 bases; unmatched junction bases: 3. Germline V lookup: CDR1 SGHVS, CDR2 FNYEAQ. CDR3: CASSLGGRATDTQYF. The CDR3, as DNA: TGTGCCAGCAGCTTAGGAGGGAGGGCCACAGATACGCAGTATTTT.

The rearrangement links TRBV4-1 to TRBJ1-1; D gene uncertain. The CDR3 totals 12 residues. V gave up 1 base and J gave up 4 bases, with 4 bases separating them. Germline CDR1 and CDR2: MGHRA and YSYEKL. The CDR3 region is CASSQGITEAFF. The CDR3 nucleotides read TGCGCCAGCAGCCAAGGTATCACTGAAGCTTTCTTT.

About this clone itself: Because the CDR3's place on the DNA is in doubt, the DNA is left out and the CDR3 is given as listed by TCRdb. This chain connects TRBV7-9 to TRBJ1-1. Germline loops: CDR1 SEHNR, CDR2 FQNEAQ (reference sequence). Counting both end residues, the CDR3 totals 13 amino acids. The CDR3 region is CASTFLENTEAFF.

This clone was recorded once. V usage is TRBV6-2 or TRBV6-3 and J usage is TRBJ2-5; 13 bases align to TRBD2. The CDR3 contains 18 residues. With V trimmed by 3 bases and J by 0 bases, 7 bases remained unmatched. CDR1 is MNHEY, CDR2 SVGEGT, per germline. Written as DNA, the CDR3 is TGTGCCAGCAGTTATTTGATAGGGACTAGCGGGAACCAAGAGACCCAGTACTTC. This translates into CASSYLIGTSGNQETQYF.

The rearrangement links TRBV5-1 to TRBJ1-2, with D uncertain. The CDR3 loop spans 16 amino acids. The germline CDR1 and CDR2 sequences are SGHRS and YFSETQ. V was trimmed by 3 bases and J by 3 bases, leaving 18 bases between them. The CDR3 sequence: CASSSNPGHRDYGYTF. As DNA, the CDR3 is TGCGCCAGCAGCTCCAACCCGGGCCACCGGGACTATGGCTACACCTTC.

The gene calls are TRBV15 and TRBJ1-1, with TRBD1 matching over 7 bases. The CDR3 covers 15 residues. The trim removed 3 bases at V and 1 base at J, leaving 5 bases unmatched. Germline CDR1 LNHNV, CDR2 YYDKDF (reference sequence). For the CDR3, the DNA is TGTGCCACCAGCAGGACGACAGGGTGGAACACTGAAGCTTTCTTT. Its protein product is CATSRTTGWNTEAFF.

J is TRBJ2-5 and V is TRBV5-6, with D perhaps matching TRBD1 (5 bases). The length of the CDR3 is 15 residues. Trimming left V 2 bases short and J 2 bases short, with 13 bases between. Germline CDR1 SGHDT, CDR2 YYEEEE. The CDR3 region is CASSFAFDRQETQYF. Here the CDR3 DNA reads TGTGCCAGCAGCTTTGCGTTTGACAGACAAGAGACCCAGTACTTC.

J is TRBJ1-5 and V is TRBV28, with unresolved D. Germline V gene data show CDR1 as MDHEN and CDR2 as SYDVKM. V was shortened by 7 bases and J by 5 bases, with 9 bases between the two germline ends. The CDR3 runs to 12 residues. The CDR3, as DNA: TGTGCCAGCAACGTGGGCGATCAGCCCCAGCATTTT. Translating gives CASNVGDQPQHF. The full variable domain, with the rest looked up from reference TRBV28 and TRBJ1-5, is DVKVTQSSRYLVKRTGEKVFLECVQDMDHENMFWYRQDPGLGLRLIYFSYDVKMKEKGDIPEGYSVSREKKERFSLILESASTNQTSMYLCASNVGDQPQHFGDGTRLSIL.

The chain carries TRBV5-1 and TRBJ1-6; 8 bases are shared with TRBD1. The germline V gene encodes CDR1 SGHRS and CDR2 YFSETQ. The CDR3 has 15 amino acids. V was clipped by 4 bases and J by 5 bases; unmatched bases: 5. CDR3 amino acids: CASSIRTGHNSPLHF. The CDR3 DNA sequence: TGCGCCAGCAGCATTCGGACAGGGCATAATTCACCCCTCCACTTT.

The chain has TRBV4-2 and TRBJ2-7; D gene ambiguous. The CDR3 runs to 17 residues. From germline, CDR1 is LGHNA and CDR2 YNFKEQ. V dropped 0 bases and J dropped 1 base, with 16 bases sitting between them. CDR3 loop: CASSQELVGSRSYEQYF. The CDR3 DNA is TGTGCCAGCAGCCAAGAGCTTGTTGGAAGCAGATCCTACGAGCAGTACTTC.

V and J are TRBV4-3 and TRBJ2-3; TRBD2 aligns across 7 bases. The germline V gene has CDR1 LGHNA and CDR2 YSLEER. This CDR3 is 15 amino acids long. Unmatched junction bases numbered 2, after V lost 0 bases and J lost 2 bases. The CDR3 protein is CASSQDGGNTDTQYF. CDR3 in DNA: TGCGCCAGCAGCCAAGACGGGGGGAACACAGATACGCAGTATTTT.

This clone has a handful of counts. This chain connects TRBV7-9 to TRBJ1-3, with D maybe TRBD1 (5 bases). V was trimmed by 2 bases and J by 15 bases, leaving 14 bases between them. The CDR3 contains 12 residues. CDR1 SEHNR and CDR2 FQNEAQ come from the germline V gene (reference sequence). In DNA, the CDR3 is TGTGCCAGCAGCTTACGACCGGGGCCCGAATATTTT. It is translated as CASSLRPGPEYF.

V usage is TRBV28 and J usage is TRBJ1-2; D remains ambiguous. The germline V and J ends were trimmed by 2 bases and 4 bases, with 5 bases remaining between them. CDR1 and CDR2 from the germline V gene are MDHEN and SYDVKM. CDR3 size: 12 residues. CDR3 in amino acids: CASSLPFYGYTF. DNA of the CDR3: TGTGCCAGCAGTTTACCTTTCTATGGCTACACCTTC.

The rearrangement links TRBV28 to TRBJ2-5; 9 bases map to TRBD2. Trimming removed 5 bases from V and 2 bases from J; junction bases left unmatched: 6. Germline V CDR1 and CDR2: MDHEN, SYDVKM. CDR3 length: 15 residues. The CDR3 protein is CASSVAGARQETQYF. The CDR3 nucleotides are TGTGCCAGCAGTGTAGCGGGGGCAAGACAAGAGACCCAGTACTTC.

The chain has TRBV6-5 and TRBJ2-7, with D tentatively TRBD1 or TRBD2 (6 bases each). This CDR3 has 15 amino acids. Germline V gives CDR1 MNHEY, CDR2 SVGAGI. The V end lost 4 bases, the J end lost 3 bases, and 16 bases lay between the germline ends. CDR3 coding DNA: TGTGCCAGCAGTTCCCCCGGGGGCGGCCGCTACGAGCAGTACTTC. Its protein product is CASSSPGGGRYEQYF.

The chain employs TRBV11-2 and TRBJ2-5; 10 bases are a match to TRBD2. The length of the CDR3 is 14 residues. The germline V gene encodes CDR1 SGHAT and CDR2 FQNNGV. With 8 bases clipped from V and 2 bases from J, the junction kept 5 bases outside the gene matches. CDR3 coding DNA: TGTGCCAGCGGATTAGCGGGAGGACAAGAGACCCAGTACTTC. Protein product: CASGLAGGQETQYF. The variable domain in full, completed from reference TRBV11-2 and TRBJ2-5, reads EAGVAQSPRYKIIEKRQSVAFWCNPISGHATLYWYQQILGQGPKLLIQFQNNGVVDDSQLPKDRFSAERLKGVDSTLKIQPAKLEDSAVYLCASGLAGGQETQYFGPGTRLLVL.

The rearrangement joins TRBV11-2 to TRBJ2-7, with D tentatively TRBD2 (6 bases). Germline V gives CDR1 SGHAT, CDR2 FQNNGV. This CDR3 contains 13 residues. V lost 5 bases, J lost 3 bases, and 11 bases lay in between. The CDR3 here is CASSPGRGYEQYF. DNA of the CDR3: TGTGCCAGCAGCCCGGGGCGGGGCTACGAGCAGTACTTC.

This sequence joins TRBV20-1 and TRBJ2-1; D uncertain. The germline V gene encodes CDR1 DFQATT and CDR2 SNEGSKA (reference sequence). V dropped 0 bases and J dropped 10 bases, with 7 bases sitting between them. There are 11 residues in the CDR3. CDR3 loop: CSARDGREQFF. The CDR3 DNA sequence: TGCAGTGCTAGAGATGGGCGGGAGCAGTTCTTC.

J is TRBJ2-7 and V is TRBV11-3; D is uncertain. Germline-derived CDR1 and CDR2 are SGHNT and YENEEA. The CDR3 is 15 amino acids. V was trimmed by 1 base and J by 2 bases, leaving 12 bases between them. The CDR3 spells CASSLAPSSPYEQYF. The CDR3 DNA follows: TGTGCCAGCAGCTTAGCGCCTTCGTCCCCCTACGAGCAGTACTTC.

The chain links TRBV27 to TRBJ1-5; 8 bases align to TRBD1. The CDR3 is made up of 14 amino acids. V shed 5 bases, J shed 7 bases, and the junction held 7 bases outside the gene matches. Germline CDR1 is MNHEY and CDR2 is SMNVEV (reference sequence). CDR3 amino acids: CASSPRQGSQPQHF. DNA for the CDR3: TGTGCCAGCAGTCCGAGACAGGGGAGCCAGCCCCAGCATTTT.

The chain links TRBV9 to TRBJ2-1; TRBD2 matches at 13 bases. The V segment lost 1 base and the J segment 5 bases; nucleotides outside the gene matches: 3. In germline, CDR1 is SGDLS, CDR2 YYNGEE. The CDR3 has 16 residues. As DNA, the CDR3 is TGTGCCAGCAGCGTAACTAGCGGGAGGGCCCACAATGAGCAGTTCTTC. Its translation: CASSVTSGRAHNEQFF.